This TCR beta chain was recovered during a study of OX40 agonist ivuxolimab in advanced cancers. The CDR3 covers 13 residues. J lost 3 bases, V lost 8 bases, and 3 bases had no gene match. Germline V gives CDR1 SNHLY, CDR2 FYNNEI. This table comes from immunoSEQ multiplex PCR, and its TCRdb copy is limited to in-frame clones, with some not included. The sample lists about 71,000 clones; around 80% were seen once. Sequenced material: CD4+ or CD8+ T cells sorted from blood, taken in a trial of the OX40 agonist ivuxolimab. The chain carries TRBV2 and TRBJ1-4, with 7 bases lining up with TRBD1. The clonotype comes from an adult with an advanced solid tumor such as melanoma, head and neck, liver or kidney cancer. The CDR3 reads CASGGTANEKLFF. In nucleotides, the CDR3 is TGTGCCAGCGGCGGGACAGCTAATGAAAAACTGTTTTTT.